Detailed here is one T cell receptor (beta chain). Its antigen is undetermined. The CDR3 is 14 amino acids. CDR1 is SGDLS, CDR2 YYNGEE, per germline. The V gene lost 0 bases and the J gene lost 0 bases, with 6 bases spanning the gap. The data were obtained in a study of cytomegalovirus exposure and HLA in healthy donors. Study findings and constraints: Researchers reported in a later analysis that a missense DCLRE1C variant was tied to TCR beta V- and J-gene trimming. Specificity for CMV antigens was confirmed in vitro for three of the CMV-associated chains.

PCR employed 60 Vbeta and 13 Jbeta primers. Per the original data handling: Roughly 10 million shared chains were among around 80 million unique TCR beta chains counted in a later analysis. Sequencing was performed with immunoSEQ multiplex PCR; in TCRdb, only in-frame clones are kept and a portion is missing. V, J and clone size were drawn from that table, and D and trimming were deduced from the DNA. The sample lists around 160,000 clones; around 79% were seen once. The receptor comes from a man aged 35-49 years in good health and CMV-seropositive. The rearrangement links TRBV9 to TRBJ1-1; no reliable D call. Sequencing used PBMCs. CDR3: CASSVELMNTEAFF. The CDR3 DNA follows: TGTGCCAGCAGCGTAGAACTCATGAACACTGAAGCTTTCTTT.